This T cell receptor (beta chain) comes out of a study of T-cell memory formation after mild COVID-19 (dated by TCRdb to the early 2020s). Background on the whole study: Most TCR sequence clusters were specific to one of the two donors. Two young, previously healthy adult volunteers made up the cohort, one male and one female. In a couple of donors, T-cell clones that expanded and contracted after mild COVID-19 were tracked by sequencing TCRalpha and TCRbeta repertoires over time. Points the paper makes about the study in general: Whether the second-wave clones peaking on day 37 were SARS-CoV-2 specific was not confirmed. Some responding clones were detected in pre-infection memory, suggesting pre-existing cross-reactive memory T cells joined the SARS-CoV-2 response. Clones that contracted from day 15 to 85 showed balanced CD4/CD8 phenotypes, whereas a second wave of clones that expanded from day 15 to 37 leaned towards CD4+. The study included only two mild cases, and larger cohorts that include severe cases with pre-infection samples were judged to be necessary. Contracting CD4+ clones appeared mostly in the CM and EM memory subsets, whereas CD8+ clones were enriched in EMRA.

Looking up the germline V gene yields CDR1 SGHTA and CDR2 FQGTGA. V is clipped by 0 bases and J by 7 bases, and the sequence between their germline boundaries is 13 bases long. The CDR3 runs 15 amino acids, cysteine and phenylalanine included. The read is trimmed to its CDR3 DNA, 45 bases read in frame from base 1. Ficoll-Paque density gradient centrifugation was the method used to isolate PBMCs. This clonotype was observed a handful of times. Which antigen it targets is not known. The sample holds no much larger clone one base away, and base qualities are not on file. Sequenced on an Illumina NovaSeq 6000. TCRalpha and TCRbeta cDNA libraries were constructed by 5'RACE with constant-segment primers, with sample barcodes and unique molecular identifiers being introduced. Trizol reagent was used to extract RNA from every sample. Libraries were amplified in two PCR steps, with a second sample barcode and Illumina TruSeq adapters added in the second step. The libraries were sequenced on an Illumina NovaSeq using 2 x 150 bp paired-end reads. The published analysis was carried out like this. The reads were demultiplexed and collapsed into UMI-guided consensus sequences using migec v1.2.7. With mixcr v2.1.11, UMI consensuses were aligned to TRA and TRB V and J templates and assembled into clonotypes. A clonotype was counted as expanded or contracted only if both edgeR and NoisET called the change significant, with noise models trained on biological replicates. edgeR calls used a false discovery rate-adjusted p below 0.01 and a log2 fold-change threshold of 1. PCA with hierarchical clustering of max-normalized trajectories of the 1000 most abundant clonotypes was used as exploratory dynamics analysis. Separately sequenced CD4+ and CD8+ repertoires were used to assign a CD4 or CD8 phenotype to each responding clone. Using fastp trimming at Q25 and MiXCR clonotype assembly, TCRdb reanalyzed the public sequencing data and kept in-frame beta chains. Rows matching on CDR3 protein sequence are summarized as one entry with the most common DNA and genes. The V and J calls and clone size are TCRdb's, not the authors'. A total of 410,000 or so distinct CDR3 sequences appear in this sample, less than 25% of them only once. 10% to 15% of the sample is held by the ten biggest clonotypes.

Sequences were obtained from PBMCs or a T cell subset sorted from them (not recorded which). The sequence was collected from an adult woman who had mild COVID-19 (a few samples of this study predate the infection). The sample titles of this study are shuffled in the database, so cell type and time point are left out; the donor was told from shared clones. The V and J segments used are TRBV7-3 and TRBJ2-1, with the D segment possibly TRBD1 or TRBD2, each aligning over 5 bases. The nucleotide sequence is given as TGTGCCAGCAGCTTAACCGGGACCACTTGGAATGAGCAGTTCTTC. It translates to CASSLTGTTWNEQFF.